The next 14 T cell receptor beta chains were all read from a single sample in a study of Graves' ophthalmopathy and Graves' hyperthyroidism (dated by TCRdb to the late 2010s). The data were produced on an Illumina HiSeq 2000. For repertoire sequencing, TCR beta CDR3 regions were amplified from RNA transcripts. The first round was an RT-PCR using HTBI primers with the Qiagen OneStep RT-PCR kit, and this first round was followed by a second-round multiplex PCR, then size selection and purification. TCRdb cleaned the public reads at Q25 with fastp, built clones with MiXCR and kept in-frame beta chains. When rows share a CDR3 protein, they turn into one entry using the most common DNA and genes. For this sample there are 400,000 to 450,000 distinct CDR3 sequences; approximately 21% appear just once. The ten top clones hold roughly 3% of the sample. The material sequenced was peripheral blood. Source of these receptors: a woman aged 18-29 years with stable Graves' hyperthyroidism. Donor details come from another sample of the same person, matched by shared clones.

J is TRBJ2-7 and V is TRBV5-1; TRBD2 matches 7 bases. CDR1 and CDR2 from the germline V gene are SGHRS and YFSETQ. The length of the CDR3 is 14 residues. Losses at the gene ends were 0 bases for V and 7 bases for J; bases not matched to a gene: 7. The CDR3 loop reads CASSLAGEGREQYF. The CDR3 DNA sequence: TGCGCCAGCAGCTTGGCCGGGGAGGGACGAGAGCAGTACTTC.

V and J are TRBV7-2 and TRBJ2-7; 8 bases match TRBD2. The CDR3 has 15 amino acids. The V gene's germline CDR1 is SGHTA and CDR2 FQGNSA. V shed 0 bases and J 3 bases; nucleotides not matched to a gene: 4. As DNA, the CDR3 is TGTGCCAGCAGCTTAGCGCTCGGGGGGGGCTACGAGCAGTACTTC. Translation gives CASSLALGGGYEQYF.

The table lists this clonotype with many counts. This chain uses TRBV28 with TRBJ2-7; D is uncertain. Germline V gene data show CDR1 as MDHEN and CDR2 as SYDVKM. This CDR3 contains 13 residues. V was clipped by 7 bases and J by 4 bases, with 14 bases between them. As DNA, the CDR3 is TGTGCCAGCACCTTCCTTCTGGGGTACGAGCAGTACTTC. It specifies CASTFLLGYEQYF.

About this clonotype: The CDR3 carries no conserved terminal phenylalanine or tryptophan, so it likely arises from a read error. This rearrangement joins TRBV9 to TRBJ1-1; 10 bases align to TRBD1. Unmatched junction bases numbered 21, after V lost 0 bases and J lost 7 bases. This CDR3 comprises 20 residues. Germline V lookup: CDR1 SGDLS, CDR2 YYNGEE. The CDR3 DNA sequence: TGTGCCAGCAGCGTAGCCCAACTGGGCATGGGACAGGGGAACTTCGATGAAGCTTTCGTT. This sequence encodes CASSVAQLGMGQGNFDEAFV.

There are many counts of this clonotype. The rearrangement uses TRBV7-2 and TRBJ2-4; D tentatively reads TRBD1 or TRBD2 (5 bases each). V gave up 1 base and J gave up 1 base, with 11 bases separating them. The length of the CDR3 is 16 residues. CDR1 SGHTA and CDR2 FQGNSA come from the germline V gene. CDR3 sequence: CASSLDGGTAKNIQYF. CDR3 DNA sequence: TGTGCCAGCAGCTTAGATGGGGGAACGGCCAAAAACATTCAGTACTTC.

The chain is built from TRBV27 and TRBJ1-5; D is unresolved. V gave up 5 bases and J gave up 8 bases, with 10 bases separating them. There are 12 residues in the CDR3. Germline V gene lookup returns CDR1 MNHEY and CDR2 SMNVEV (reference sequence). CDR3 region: CASSVLVEPQHF. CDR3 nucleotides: TGTGCCAGCAGTGTTCTTGTGGAGCCCCAGCATTTT.

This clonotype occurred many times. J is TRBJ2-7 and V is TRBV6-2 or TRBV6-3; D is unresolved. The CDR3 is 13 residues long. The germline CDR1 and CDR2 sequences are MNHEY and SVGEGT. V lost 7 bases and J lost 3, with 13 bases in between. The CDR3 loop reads CASTPGSIYEQYF. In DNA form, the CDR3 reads TGTGCCAGCACCCCGGGTAGCATCTACGAGCAGTACTTC.

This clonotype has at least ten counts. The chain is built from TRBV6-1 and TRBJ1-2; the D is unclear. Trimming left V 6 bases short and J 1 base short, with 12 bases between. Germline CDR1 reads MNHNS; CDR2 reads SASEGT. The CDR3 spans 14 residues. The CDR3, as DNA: TGTGCCAGCAGCAACAGCGGGAGTAACTATGGCTACACCTTC. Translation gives CASSNSGSNYGYTF.

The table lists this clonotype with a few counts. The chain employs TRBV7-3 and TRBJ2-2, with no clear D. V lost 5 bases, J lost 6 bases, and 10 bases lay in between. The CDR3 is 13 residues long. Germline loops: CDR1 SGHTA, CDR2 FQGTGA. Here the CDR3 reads CASSLTNAGELFF. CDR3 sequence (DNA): TGTGCCAGCAGCCTCACAAATGCCGGGGAGCTGTTTTTT.

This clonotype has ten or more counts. The CDR3 reads CSARGYQETQYF. The DNA of the CDR3 is TGCAGTGCTAGGGGCTACCAAGAGACCCAGTACTTC. The chain joins TRBV20-1 to TRBJ2-5; D gene unclear. The CDR3 consists of 12 residues. The germline CDR1 and CDR2 sequences are DFQATT and SNEGSKA (reference sequence). Trimming took 3 bases from V and 0 from J, leaving 5 bases between them.

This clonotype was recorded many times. The chain's CDR3 is CASSEETLWTF. DNA of the CDR3: TGTGCCAGCAGTGAAGAAACCCTCTGGACCTTC. The chain employs TRBV6-1 and TRBJ1-2; no reliable D call. The germline V gene encodes CDR1 MNHNS and CDR2 SASEGT. V shed 1 base and J shed 14 bases, with 11 bases lying between them. The CDR3 is 11 residues long.

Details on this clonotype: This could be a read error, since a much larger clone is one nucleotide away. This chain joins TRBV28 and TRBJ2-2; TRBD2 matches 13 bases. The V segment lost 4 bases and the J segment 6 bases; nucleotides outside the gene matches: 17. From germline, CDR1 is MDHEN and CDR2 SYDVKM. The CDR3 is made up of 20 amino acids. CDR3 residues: CASSSIRGGGLAGVAGELFF. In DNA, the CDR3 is TGTGCCAGCAGTTCGATACGGGGAGGAGGACTAGCGGGAGTTGCCGGGGAGCTGTTTTTT.

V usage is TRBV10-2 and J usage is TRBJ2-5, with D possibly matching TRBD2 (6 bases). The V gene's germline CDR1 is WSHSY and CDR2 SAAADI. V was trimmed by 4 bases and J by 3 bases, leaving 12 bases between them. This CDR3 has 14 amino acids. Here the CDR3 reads CASSATGVEETQYF. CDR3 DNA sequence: TGCGCCAGCAGTGCGACGGGGGTAGAAGAGACCCAGTACTTC.

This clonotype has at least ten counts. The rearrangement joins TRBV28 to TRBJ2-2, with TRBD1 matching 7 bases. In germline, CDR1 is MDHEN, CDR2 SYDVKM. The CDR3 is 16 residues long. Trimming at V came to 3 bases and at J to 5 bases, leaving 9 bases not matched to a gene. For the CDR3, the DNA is TGTGCCAGCAGTTTTTTATACAGGGGAAGGACCGGGGAGCTGTTTTTT. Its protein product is CASSFLYRGRTGELFF.